This TCR beta chain was found in a study of cytomegalovirus exposure and HLA in healthy donors. Study-level information: Most donors, 81% of over 300 genotyped, fell in the Caucasian-associated ancestry cluster.

The donors comprised healthy bone marrow donors. As for this clone: Its cognate antigen is unknown.

Whole-study findings and limits: Using the classifier, cytomegalovirus status was reportedly diagnosed with high specificity and sensitivity. What a later analysis showed was that several of the most significant clusters appeared linked to common viral pathogens.

Germline CDR1 reads SGDLS; CDR2 reads YYNGEE. The CDR3 extends over 15 amino acids. Losses at the gene ends were 3 bases for V and 2 bases for J; bases not matched to a gene: 5. The primer mix had 60 Vbeta and 13 Jbeta primers. The protocol was immunoSEQ multiplex PCR, while the TCRdb copy is restricted to in-frame clones and leaves out a portion. The sample carries approximately 150,000 clones, 75% to 90% recorded once. The genes are TRBV9 and TRBJ1-2, with 9 bases identical to TRBD1. The sequencing input was PBMCs. The TCR was taken from a human donor in good health. CDR3 sequence reads: CASSGWDRVNYGYTF. In nucleotides, the CDR3 is TGTGCCAGCAGCGGGTGGGACAGGGTAAACTATGGCTACACCTTC.